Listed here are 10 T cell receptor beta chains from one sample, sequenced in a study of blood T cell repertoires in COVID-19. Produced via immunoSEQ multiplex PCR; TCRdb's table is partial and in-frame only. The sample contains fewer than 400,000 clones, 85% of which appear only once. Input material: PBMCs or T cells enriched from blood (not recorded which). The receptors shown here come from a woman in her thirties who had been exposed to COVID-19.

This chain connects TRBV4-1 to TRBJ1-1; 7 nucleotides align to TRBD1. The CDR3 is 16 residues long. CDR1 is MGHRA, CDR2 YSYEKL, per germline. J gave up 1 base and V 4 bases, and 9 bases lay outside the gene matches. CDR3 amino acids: CASSPKPGQTNTEAFF. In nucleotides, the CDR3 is TGCGCCAGCAGCCCGAAACCGGGACAGACGAACACTGAAGCTTTCTTT.

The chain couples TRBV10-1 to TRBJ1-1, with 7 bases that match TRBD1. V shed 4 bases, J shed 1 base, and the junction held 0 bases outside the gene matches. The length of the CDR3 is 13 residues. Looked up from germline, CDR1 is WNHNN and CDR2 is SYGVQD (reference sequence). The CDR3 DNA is TGCGCCAGCAGTGGACAGGGGAACACTGAAGCTTTCTTT. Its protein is CASSGQGNTEAFF.

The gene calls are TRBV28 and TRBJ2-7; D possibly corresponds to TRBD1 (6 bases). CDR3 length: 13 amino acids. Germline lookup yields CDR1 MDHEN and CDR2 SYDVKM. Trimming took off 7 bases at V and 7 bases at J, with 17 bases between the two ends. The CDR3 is CASNPQGGREQYF. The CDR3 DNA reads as TGTGCCAGCAACCCACAGGGTGGAAGGGAGCAGTACTTC. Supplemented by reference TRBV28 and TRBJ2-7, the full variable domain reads DVKVTQSSRYLVKRTGEKVFLECVQDMDHENMFWYRQDPGLGLRLIYFSYDVKMKEKGDIPEGYSVSREKKERFSLILESASTNQTSMYLCASNPQGGREQYFGPGTRLTVT.

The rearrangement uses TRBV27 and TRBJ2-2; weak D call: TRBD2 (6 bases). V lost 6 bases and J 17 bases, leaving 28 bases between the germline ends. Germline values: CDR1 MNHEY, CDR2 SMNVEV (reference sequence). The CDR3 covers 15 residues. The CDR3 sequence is CASSLGTGTPEGLFF. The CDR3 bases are TGTGCCAGCAGCCTGGGCACGGGGACTCCCGAGGGGCTCTTTTTT.

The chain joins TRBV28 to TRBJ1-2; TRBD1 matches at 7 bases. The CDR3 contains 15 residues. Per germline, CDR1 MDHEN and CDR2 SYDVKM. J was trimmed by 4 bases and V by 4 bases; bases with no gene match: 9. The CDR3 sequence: CASSWDSRIGYGYTF. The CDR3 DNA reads TGTGCCAGCAGTTGGGACAGTCGAATCGGCTATGGCTACACCTTC.

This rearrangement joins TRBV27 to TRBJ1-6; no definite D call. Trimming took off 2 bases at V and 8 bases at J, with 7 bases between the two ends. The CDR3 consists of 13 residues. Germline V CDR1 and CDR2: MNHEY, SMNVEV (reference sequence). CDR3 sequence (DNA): TGTGCCAGCAGTTTAGTTCGGGATTCACCCCTCCACTTT. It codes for CASSLVRDSPLHF.

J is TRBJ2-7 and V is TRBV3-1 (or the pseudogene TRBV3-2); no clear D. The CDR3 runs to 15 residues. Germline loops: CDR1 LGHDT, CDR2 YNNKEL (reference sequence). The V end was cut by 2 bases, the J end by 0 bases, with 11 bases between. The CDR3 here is CASSQFDSSSYEQYF. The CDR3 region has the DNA TGTGCCAGCAGCCAATTTGACTCCAGCTCCTACGAGCAGTACTTC.

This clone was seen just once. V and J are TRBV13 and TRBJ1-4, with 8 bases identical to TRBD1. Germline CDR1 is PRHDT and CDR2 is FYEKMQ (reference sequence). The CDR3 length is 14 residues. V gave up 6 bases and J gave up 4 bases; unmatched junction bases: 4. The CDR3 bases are TGTGCCAGCAGTCAGGGGGCGGTTAATGAAAAACTGTTTTTT. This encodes CASSQGAVNEKLFF.

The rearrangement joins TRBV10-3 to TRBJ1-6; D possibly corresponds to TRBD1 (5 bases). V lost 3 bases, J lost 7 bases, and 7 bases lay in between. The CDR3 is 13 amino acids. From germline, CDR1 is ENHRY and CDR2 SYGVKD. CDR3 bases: TGTGCCATCAGTGAAACAGGCAATTCACCCCTCCACTTT. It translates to CAISETGNSPLHF.

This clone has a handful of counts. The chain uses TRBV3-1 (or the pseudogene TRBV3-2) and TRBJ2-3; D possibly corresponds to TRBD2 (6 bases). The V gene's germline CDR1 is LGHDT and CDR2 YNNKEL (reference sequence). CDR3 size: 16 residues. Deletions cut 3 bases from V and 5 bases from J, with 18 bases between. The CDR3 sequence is CASSQKERRLGDTQYF. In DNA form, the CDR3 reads TGTGCCAGCAGCCAGAAGGAGCGGAGACTAGGAGATACGCAGTATTTT.